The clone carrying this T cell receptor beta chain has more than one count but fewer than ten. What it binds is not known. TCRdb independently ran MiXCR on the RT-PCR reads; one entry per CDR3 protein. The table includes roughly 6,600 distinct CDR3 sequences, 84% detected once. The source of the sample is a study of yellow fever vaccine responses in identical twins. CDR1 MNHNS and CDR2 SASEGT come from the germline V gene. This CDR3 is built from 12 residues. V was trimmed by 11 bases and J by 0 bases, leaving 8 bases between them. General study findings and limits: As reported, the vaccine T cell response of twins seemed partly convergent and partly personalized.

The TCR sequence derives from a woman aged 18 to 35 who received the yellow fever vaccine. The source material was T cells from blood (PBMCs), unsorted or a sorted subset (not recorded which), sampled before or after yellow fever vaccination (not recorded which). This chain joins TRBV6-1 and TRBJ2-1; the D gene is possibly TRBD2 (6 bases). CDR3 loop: CALGGSYNEQFF. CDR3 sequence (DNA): TGTGCCCTGGGGGGCTCCTACAATGAGCAGTTCTTC.